What follows are 25 T cell receptor beta chains derived from one specimen sequenced in a study of tissue T cells after allogeneic stem cell transplantation (dated by TCRdb to 2022 to 2024). The library came from the immunoSEQ multiplex PCR assay. TCRdb stores this immuneACCESS table with in-frame sequences only. Part of the clones is absent; in the studies checked, under half of the shortfall reflects unresolved V genes, and no reason is known for the rest. The sample yields about 17,000 clones; just over 70% were counted once. The top ten constitute approximately 0.93% of the sample. The material sequenced was spleen. The source of these receptors is a female BALB/c mouse in good health. This strain of mice has MHC haplotype H2-d.

For this clone: Gene names follow the mouse nomenclature. The CDR3 end lies 1 residue beyond the end of the read and is filled in from the germline J gene. The genes are TRBV31 and TRBJ1-3; D is uncertain. Trimming left V 1 base short and J 0 bases short, with 7 bases between. The CDR3 runs to 14 residues. The germline CDR1 and CDR2 sequences are GKSSPN and SITVG. The covered CDR3 bases are TGTGCCTGGAGTCGGGCGAATTCTGGAAATACGCTCTAT. Its translation: CAWSRANSGNTLY. From start to end, the CDR3 is CAWSRANSGNTLYF.

In regard to this clone: Gene names are mouse gene names. The CDR3 end falls 1 residue outside the read, so it is completed with the germline J gene. The gene calls are TRBV1 and TRBJ2-4; D is undetermined. The germline V and J ends were trimmed by 1 base and 3 bases, with 5 bases remaining between them. Germline V gene sequence: CDR1 NSQYPW, CDR2 LRSPGD (reference sequence). This CDR3 is built from 13 residues. CDR3 sequence: CTCSAAQQNTLYF. Incomplete CDR3 DNA: TGCACCTGCAGTGCAGCACAGCAAAACACCTTGTAC.

Of note for this clone: Gene names are the mouse ones. The read stops 1 residue short of the end of the CDR3; the missing end is completed from the germline J gene. This chain uses TRBV19 with TRBJ2-4; 8 bases fit TRBD2. Germline V gene sequence: CDR1 FNHDT, CDR2 SITEND (reference sequence). With 3 bases clipped from V and 1 base from J, the junction kept 4 bases outside the gene matches. This CDR3 is built from 15 residues. The CDR3 loop reads CASSRGGRGQNTLYF. The part of the CDR3 DNA that was read is TGTGCCAGCAGTAGGGGGGGCCGGGGTCAAAACACCTTGTAC.

A remark on this clone: Genes here carry mouse names. The CDR3 DNA, read in part, is TGTGCTAGCAGTTCGACAGGGCCCAACTCCGACTACACC. This translates into CASSSTGPNSDYT. The CDR3, in full, reads CASSSTGPNSDYTF. The rearrangement links TRBV29 to TRBJ1-2; 7 bases are shared with TRBD1. The CDR3 extends 1 residue past the end of the read, so its final part is completed from the germline J gene. CDR3 length: 14 amino acids. V lost 4 bases to trimming and J lost 2 bases; unmatched junction nucleotides: 4. Germline assignment: CDR1 MSHET and CDR2 SYDVDS. Looking up the rest from reference TRBV29 and TRBJ1-2 gives the full variable domain: DMKVTQMPRYLIKRMGENVLLECGQDMSHETMYWYRQDPGLGLQLIYISYDVDSNSEGDIPKGYRVSRKKREHFSLILDSAKTNQTSVYFCASSSTGPNSDYTFGSGTRLLVI.

Concerning this clone: Germline and genes: mouse. The read falls 1 residue short of the CDR3 end, and the missing part is taken from the germline J gene. This sequence joins TRBV5 and TRBJ2-3; 8 bases are shared with TRBD2. Germline trimming cut 0 bases from V and 0 bases from J; bases unmatched to any gene: 5. Germline V lookup: CDR1 LGHNA, CDR2 YNLKQL (reference sequence). The CDR3 contains 17 residues. The chain's CDR3 is CASSQDRTGSSAETLYF. CDR3 DNA (partial): TGTGCCAGCAGCCAAGACCGGACTGGGTCTAGTGCAGAAACGCTGTAT.

This clone was seen just once. Germline and genes: mouse. The CDR3 is cut off 1 residue early in the read; its end comes from the germline J gene. The chain uses TRBV5 and TRBJ2-5, with D tentatively TRBD1 (5 bases). The CDR3 sequence is 15 residues long. Trimming stripped 0 bases from V and 0 bases from J, with 7 bases between. CDR1 is LGHNA and CDR2 is YNLKQL in the germline V gene (reference sequence). CDR3 in amino acids: CASSQDRTNQDTQYF. CDR3 DNA, as far as it was read: TGTGCCAGCAGCCAAGATCGGACAAACCAAGACACCCAGTAC.

As regards this clone: Gene and germline names: mouse. The read comes to an end 1 residue before the CDR3 does, leaving the germline J gene to fill in the end. The V gene is TRBV30, the J gene TRBJ2-7; maybe TRBD1 (6 bases). V was trimmed by 5 bases and J by 7 bases, leaving 12 bases between them. The CDR3 runs 11 residues. Germline V gives CDR1 SQVVS, CDR2 ANEGSEA. The chain's CDR3 is CSSSTGREQYF. Incomplete CDR3 DNA: TGTAGTTCTTCTACAGGGAGGGAACAGTAC.

As to this clone: Genes and germline come from the mouse. The DNA ends 1 residue before the CDR3 does, and the rest of the CDR3 is filled in from the germline J gene. This chain joins TRBV2 and TRBJ2-5, with D tentatively TRBD1 or TRBD2 (5 bases each). Trimming removed 0 bases at V and 6 bases at J, with 10 bases between. The CDR3 runs to 14 residues. Germline V gene data show CDR1 as LGHNA and CDR2 as YSYQKL. The CDR3 region is CASSQDRGMDTQYF. The CDR3 DNA, read in part, is TGTGCCAGCAGCCAAGATCGGGGGATGGACACCCAGTAC.

As to this clone: Genes and germline are mouse. The read ends 1 residue before the CDR3 terminus; that terminus is restored from the germline J gene. The V gene is TRBV1, the J gene TRBJ2-3; D not certain. CDR1 and CDR2 from the germline V gene are NSQYPW and LRSPGD (reference sequence). The CDR3 is 13 residues long. The V end was cut by 2 bases, the J end by 0 bases, with 3 bases between. CDR3 sequence reads: CTCSATSAETLYF. CDR3 bases read: TGCACCTGCAGTGCAACTAGTGCAGAAACGCTGTAT.

For this clone: All gene names here are mouse names. The read ends 1 residue early relative to the CDR3; the germline J gene fills the gap. The gene calls are TRBV13-2 and TRBJ2-1; 11 bases map to TRBD2. CDR3 length equals 15 residues. Germline V gene data show CDR1 as NNHNN and CDR2 as SYGAGS (reference sequence). With V trimmed by 3 bases and J by 4 bases, 3 bases remained unmatched. The part of the CDR3 DNA that was read is TGTGCCAGCGGTGTCCGGGACTGGGGGTATGCTGAGCAGTTC. This sequence encodes CASGVRDWGYAEQF. The full CDR3 sequence reads CASGVRDWGYAEQFF.

As regards this clone: The genes are named according to mouse. Coverage ceases 1 residue before the CDR3 finishes, and the germline J gene fills in the end. The rearrangement links TRBV13-1 to TRBJ1-1; TRBD1 is a possible D gene (6 bases). This CDR3 comprises 14 residues. Germline V gives CDR1 NSHNY, CDR2 SYGAGN. Trimming pared 2 bases from V and 1 base from J, leaving 9 bases between. This CDR3 is CASSDRDKNTEVFF. CDR3 DNA (partial): TGTGCCAGCAGTGACCGGGACAAAAACACAGAAGTCTTC.

In the case of this clone: The gene names here belong to mouse. The CDR3 goes on 1 residue after the read ends, and that part is filled in from the germline J gene. J is TRBJ1-3 and V is TRBV5, with D hard to call. The germline V gene has CDR1 LGHNA and CDR2 YNLKQL (reference sequence). This CDR3 region has 15 residues. Trimming took off 1 base at V and 0 bases at J, with 7 bases between the two ends. CDR3 residues: CASSQAHLSGNTLYF. The sequenced part of the CDR3 DNA is TGTGCCAGCAGCCAAGCCCATCTTTCTGGAAATACGCTCTAT.

This clone came up a few times. The listed genes are named as in mouse. The CDR3 is cut off 1 residue early in the read; its end comes from the germline J gene. The chain has TRBV31 and TRBJ2-7; D uncertain. Trimming pared 0 bases from V and 7 bases from J, leaving 4 bases between. Germline V lookup: CDR1 GKSSPN, CDR2 SITVG. The CDR3 totals 10 residues. Partial CDR3 DNA: TGTGCCTGGAGTCTGGGGGAACAGTAC. It specifies CAWSLGEQY. The whole CDR3 region reads CAWSLGEQYF.

This clone was found a few times. Gene names denote mouse genes. The observed sequence ends 1 residue before the CDR3 terminus, with the missing tail filled in from the germline J gene. This chain uses TRBV19 with TRBJ2-7; 10 nucleotides match TRBD1. CDR3 size: 15 residues. The V segment lost 5 bases and the J segment 7 bases; nucleotides outside the gene matches: 12. CDR1 and CDR2 from the germline V gene are FNHDT and SITEND (reference sequence). The DNA read from the CDR3 is TGTGCCAGCAGCACTCCGGGACAGGGGAGGTGGGAACAGTAC. Its protein is CASSTPGQGRWEQY. From start to end, the CDR3 is CASSTPGQGRWEQYF.

In its sample, this clone was seen a few times. Gene names are mouse gene names. The CDR3 end falls 1 residue outside the read, so it is completed with the germline J gene. The chain uses TRBV4 and TRBJ2-7; 7 nucleotides match TRBD1. Germline assignment: CDR1 LGHDT and CDR2 YNNKQL (reference sequence). This CDR3 contains 12 residues. The ends lost 4 bases at V and 4 bases at J; junction bases unmatched: 1. CDR3 DNA (partial): TGTGCCAGCAGCTTACAGGGGTATGAACAGTAC. This encodes CASSLQGYEQY. The complete CDR3 reads CASSLQGYEQYF.

On this clone itself: Mouse names are used for the genes. The read terminates 1 residue ahead of where the CDR3 ends, so the germline J gene completes it. The V gene is TRBV31, the J gene TRBJ1-3; the D gene is possibly TRBD1 (5 bases). Germline values: CDR1 GKSSPN, CDR2 SITVG. The CDR3 extends over 13 amino acids. The ends were cut back, 4 bases at V and 0 bases at J, with 7 bases in the middle. The sequenced part of the CDR3 DNA is TGTGCCTGGACAGGGTCTTCTGGAAATACGCTCTAT. Residues: CAWTGSSGNTLY. From start to end, the CDR3 is CAWTGSSGNTLYF.

A remark on this clone: Gene names and germline refer to mouse. The CDR3 goes on 1 residue after the read ends, and that part is filled in from the germline J gene. The chain combines TRBV31 with TRBJ2-5; 9 bases match TRBD2. V was clipped by 3 bases and J by 6 bases; unmatched bases: 4. This CDR3 has 13 amino acids. Germline assignment: CDR1 GKSSPN and CDR2 SITVG. CDR3 region: CAWRWGGADTQYF. CDR3 DNA (partial): TGTGCCTGGAGGTGGGGGGGCGCGGACACCCAGTAC. Full variable domain (missing parts from reference TRBV31 and TRBJ2-5): AQTIHQWPVAEIKAVGSPLSLGCTIKGKSSPNLYWYWQATGGTLQQLFYSITVGQVESVVQLNLSASRPKDDQFILSTEKLLLSHSGFYLCAWRWGGADTQYFGPGTRLLVL.

Worth noting for this clone: Gene names follow the mouse nomenclature. From the germline J gene comes the end of the CDR3, since the read stops 1 residue before it. The chain recombines TRBV31 with TRBJ1-5; 7 bases align to TRBD1. The CDR3 runs to 14 residues. With 0 bases clipped from V and 4 bases from J, the junction kept 3 bases outside the gene matches. Looked up from germline, CDR1 is GKSSPN and CDR2 is SITVG. The CDR3 bases that were read are TGTGCCTGGAGTCTGACAGGGAGTAACCAGGCTCCGCTT. Residues: CAWSLTGSNQAPL. The complete CDR3 reads CAWSLTGSNQAPLF.

For this clone: Mouse gene names and germline throughout. The CDR3 end is not reached by the read, which stops 1 residue before it; the germline J gene fills it in. This same CDR3 is encoded by further DNA sequences in the sample. The V call is TRBV13-1, the J call TRBJ1-1; maybe TRBD1 (5 bases). CDR3 size: 13 residues. The V gene lost 4 bases and the J gene lost 0 bases, with 7 bases spanning the gap. CDR1 is NSHNY, CDR2 SYGAGN, per germline. Incomplete CDR3 DNA: TGTGCCAGCAGTCGGACAACAAACACAGAAGTCTTC. This sequence encodes CASSRTTNTEVF. The whole CDR3 reads CASSRTTNTEVFF.

Of note for this clone: Genes here carry mouse names. The CDR3 end falls 1 residue outside the read, so it is completed with the germline J gene. The V gene is TRBV16, the J gene TRBJ1-3; D is ambiguous. This CDR3 contains 16 residues. The germline V gene has CDR1 SGHSA and CDR2 FRNQAP. Between the trimmed V and J ends, which lost 0 bases and 0 bases, there was a span of 9 bases. The CDR3 protein is CASSLDPNSSGNTLYF. The sequenced CDR3 bases are TGTGCAAGCAGCTTAGATCCTAACTCTTCTGGAAATACGCTCTAT.

A remark on this clone: Gene names and germline refer to mouse. Sequencing ends 1 residue short of the CDR3 end; the germline J gene provides the rest. The chain recombines TRBV5 with TRBJ2-5, with 8 bases identical to TRBD2. Trimming took 1 base from V and 0 from J; bases not matched to a gene: 6. CDR1 LGHNA and CDR2 YNLKQL come from the germline V gene (reference sequence). The CDR3 runs to 17 residues. CDR3 sequence reads: CASSQGGGGPNQDTQYF. CDR3 DNA (partial): TGTGCCAGCAGCCAAGGAGGGGGGGGGCCTAACCAAGACACCCAGTAC.

With regard to this clone: Here the gene names and germline are mouse. The sequence runs out 1 residue before the end of the CDR3; the remainder is reconstructed from the germline J gene. The rearrangement links TRBV13-1 to TRBJ2-5; TRBD1 or TRBD2 may be the D gene (5 bases each). V lost 0 bases, J lost 2 bases, and 7 bases lay in between. CDR3 length: 14 amino acids. CDR1 and CDR2 (germline): NSHNY, SYGAGN. Partial CDR3 DNA: TGTGCCAGCAGTGATGGGGGGAGCCAAGACACCCAGTAC. It codes for CASSDGGSQDTQY. In full, the CDR3 reads CASSDGGSQDTQYF.

This clone was seen once. Gene names and germline refer to mouse. The read finishes 1 residue shy of the CDR3 end, and the germline J gene is used to complete it. The rearrangement joins TRBV31 to TRBJ1-6, with 8 bases fitting TRBD1. TRBJ1-6 is flagged as an ORF with uncertain function. CDR1 is GKSSPN, CDR2 SITVG, per germline. J was trimmed by 7 bases and V by 3 bases; bases with no gene match: 2. This CDR3 region has 13 residues. This chain's CDR3 is CAWSRQGNSPLYF. The DNA read from the CDR3 is TGTGCCTGGAGCCGACAGGGGAATTCGCCCCTCTAC.

With respect to this clone: Mouse germline and gene names are used. The CDR3 goes on 1 residue after the read ends, and that part is filled in from the germline J gene. V is TRBV20 and J is TRBJ2-5; TRBD1 might be the D (6 bases). V lost 3 bases to trimming and J lost 2 bases, with 9 bases between them. This CDR3 comprises 13 residues. The germline V gene encodes CDR1 GFQATS and CDR2 STVNSAI. CDR3 residues: CGARQGGQDTQYF. Partial CDR3 DNA: TGTGGTGCTAGACAGGGAGGCCAAGACACCCAGTAC.

This clone appeared a few times. Gene names are the mouse ones. CDR3 DNA (partial): TGTGCCAGCAGTGATGCGGGTAACTCCGACTACACC. Translated: CASSDAGNSDYT. The full-length CDR3 reads as CASSDAGNSDYTF. J is TRBJ1-2 and V is TRBV13-1; D is uncertain. With the read ending 1 residue before the CDR3 end, the germline J gene is used to fill in that end. Deletions cut 0 bases from V and 2 bases from J, with 5 bases between. CDR1 and CDR2 from the germline V gene are NSHNY and SYGAGN. The CDR3 totals 13 residues.